The rows below give T cell receptor beta chains drawn from one sample of a study of blood T cell repertoires in COVID-19. Sequencing was performed with immunoSEQ multiplex PCR; in TCRdb, only in-frame clones are kept and a portion is missing. In the table there are under 300,000 clones, 75% to 90% of which are singletons. The sample was peripheral blood. The receptors come from a woman in her thirties with active or convalescent COVID-19. CDR3s include the opening cysteine and the closing phenylalanine or tryptophan. D genes are given only for firm matches. Size values are once, few and many counts, or a class for expanded clones, and some rows have none.

-	-	TRBJ1-1	TRBV12-3/TRBV12-4	CASSFTVEAFF	TGTGCCAGCAGTTTTACAGTTGAAGCTTTCTTT
-	-	TRBJ2-3	TRBV5-1	CASSRSTDTQYF	TGCGCCAGCAGTCGGAGCACAGATACGCAGTATTTT
-	TRBD1	TRBJ1-2	TRBV29-1	CSARTGGSYGYTF	TGCAGCGCCCGGACAGGGGGCAGCTATGGCTACACCTTC
few	TRBD1	TRBJ2-2	TRBV7-8	CASSLRTGANTGELFF	TGTGCCAGCAGCTTAAGGACAGGGGCGAACACCGGGGAGCTGTTTTTT
-	TRBD1	TRBJ1-2	TRBV7-2	CASSRGTANYGYTF	TGTGCCAGCAGCAGGGGGACAGCTAACTATGGCTACACCTTC
-	TRBD1	TRBJ1-2	TRBV27	CASSLSVTGGNYGYTF	TGTGCCAGCAGTTTATCCGTGACAGGGGGCAACTATGGCTACACCTTC
-	-	TRBJ2-5	TRBV12-3/TRBV12-4	CASTVLVGETQYF	TGTGCCAGCACCGTACTAGTGGGAGAGACCCAGTACTTC
once	TRBD2	TRBJ2-5	TRBV10-3	CATNPQGGETQYF	TGTGCCACCAATCCTCAGGGAGGGGAGACCCAGTACTTC
-	-	TRBJ2-1	TRBV7-2	CASSHRRGSSYNEQFF	TGTGCCAGCAGTCACCGTCGGGGGAGCTCCTACAATGAGCAGTTCTTC
-	-	TRBJ2-7	TRBV30	CAWSVQVDLSDHEQYF	TGTGCCTGGAGTGTACAAGTGGACTTGTCCGACCACGAGCAGTACTTC
-	TRBD2	TRBJ2-5	TRBV5-1	CASSLRGGYQETQYF	TGCGCCAGCAGCTTACGGGGGGGCTACCAAGAGACCCAGTACTTC
once	-	TRBJ2-5	TRBV7-3	CASSPGSRETQYF	TGTGCCAGCAGCCCCGGGTCAAGAGAGACCCAGTACTTC
-	TRBD1	TRBJ1-2	TRBV5-1	CASSWGQGDGYTF	TGCGCCAGCAGCTGGGGACAGGGGGATGGCTACACCTTC
-	-	TRBJ2-3	TRBV6-2/TRBV6-3	CASSSGDTQYF	TGTGCCAGCAGTTCGGGGGATACGCAGTATTTT
-	-	TRBJ1-2	TRBV19	CASSIAPDTFYGYTF	TGTGCCAGTAGTATAGCCCCGGACACGTTCTATGGCTACACCTTC
-	TRBD1	TRBJ1-2	TRBV19	CASSLRDRGRGNYGYTF	TGTGCCAGTAGCCTCCGGGACAGGGGGCGAGGTAACTATGGCTACACCTTC
-	-	TRBJ1-6	TRBV19	CASTRDPQGSATPLHF	TGTGCCAGTACCCGAGATCCCCAGGGCTCTGCAACACCCCTCCACTTT
-	-	TRBJ2-7	TRBV5-1	CASSIAEKGEQYF	TGCGCCAGCAGTATAGCAGAAAAGGGGGAGCAGTACTTC
once	TRBD2	TRBJ2-1	TRBV7-9	CASSLGVGAGAYNEQFF	TGTGCCAGCAGCTTGGGCGTGGGAGCGGGGGCCTACAATGAGCAGTTCTTC
-	-	TRBJ1-6	TRBV19	CASSIRQGRFHYPSPLHF	TGTGCCAGTAGTATCCGGCAGGGTCGGTTCCACTACCCGTCACCCCTCCACTTT
-	-	TRBJ1-5	TRBV2	CASTGQTNQPQHF	TGTGCCAGCACCGGACAGACAAATCAGCCCCAGCATTTT
-	-	TRBJ1-3	TRBV3-1/TRBV3-2	CASSQALTIYF	TGTGCCAGCAGCCAAGCTCTCACCATATATTTT
-	TRBD1	TRBJ2-7	TRBV15	CATSGRDGGTGFYEQYF	TGTGCCACCAGCGGTCGAGATGGTGGGACAGGGTTCTACGAGCAGTACTTC
-	TRBD1	TRBJ2-7	TRBV7-2	CASSLTGGFGEQYF	TGTGCCAGCAGCTTAACAGGGGGATTTGGCGAGCAGTACTTC
once	TRBD1	TRBJ1-4	TRBV27	CASSVHRGRKERNEKLFF	TGTGCCAGCAGTGTGCACAGGGGGCGCAAAGAACGGAATGAAAAACTGTTTTTT
-	-	TRBJ2-5	TRBV19	CASSLRVSETQYF	TGTGCCAGTAGTTTGCGCGTCTCGGAGACCCAGTACTTC
-	-	TRBJ1-1	TRBV2	CASLAETDTEAFF	TGTGCCAGCCTCGCCGAAACAGACACTGAAGCTTTCTTT
-	TRBD1	TRBJ2-3	TRBV4-3	CASSQQGAGTDTQYF	TGCGCCAGCAGCCAACAGGGGGCCGGCACAGATACGCAGTATTTT
-	TRBD1	TRBJ1-5	TRBV24-1	CATSPTGFNQPQHF	TGTGCCACCAGCCCGACAGGGTTCAATCAGCCCCAGCATTTT
-	TRBD2	TRBJ2-2	TRBV4-1	CASSQFTGGLGGGELFF	TGCGCCAGCAGCCAGTTTACGGGGGGGCTGGGAGGCGGGGAGCTGTTTTTT
-	-	TRBJ1-6	TRBV27	CASSPDGRNSPLHF	TGTGCCAGCAGCCCAGACGGGAGAAATTCACCCCTCCACTTT
-	TRBD1	TRBJ1-1	TRBV12-3/TRBV12-4	CASTTGGGTEAFF	TGTGCCAGCACCACAGGGGGCGGCACTGAAGCTTTCTTT
-	TRBD1	TRBJ1-6	TRBV6-5	CASSYRQGRFGSPLHF	TGTGCCAGCAGTTATCGACAGGGGAGGTTTGGGTCACCCCTCCACTTT
-	-	TRBJ1-3	TRBV18	CASSPVRIESGWPFSGNTIYF	TGTGCCAGCTCACCAGTTCGCATCGAGTCAGGGTGGCCCTTCTCTGGAAACACCATATATTTT
-	-	TRBJ2-4	TRBV15	CATTNRESIKNIQYF	TGTGCCACCACGAATAGGGAGAGCATCAAAAACATTCAGTACTTC
once	-	TRBJ2-7	TRBV5-1	CASSLASEDEQYF	TGCGCCAGCAGCTTGGCTTCGGAGGACGAGCAGTACTTC
-	TRBD1	TRBJ1-2	TRBV5-1	CASSSWTGQGAGYTF	TGCGCCAGCAGCTCCTGGACAGGCCAAGGGGCTGGCTACACCTTC
-	TRBD2	TRBJ2-2	TRBV10-3	CAISESGGNTGELFF	TGTGCCATCAGTGAGAGCGGGGGGAACACCGGGGAGCTGTTTTTT
once	-	TRBJ1-2	TRBV7-8	CASSPDRNYGYTF	TGTGCCAGCAGCCCAGACAGGAACTATGGCTACACCTTC
-	TRBD1	TRBJ1-5	TRBV7-8	CASSRTGGQPQHF	TGTGCCAGCAGCAGGACAGGGGGTCAGCCCCAGCATTTT
-	-	TRBJ1-2	TRBV5-6	CASSLNLHGYTF	TGTGCCAGCAGCTTGAATCTCCATGGCTACACCTTC
-	-	TRBJ1-5	TRBV19	CASSIYRDSNQPQHF	TGTGCCAGTAGTATATACAGAGATAGCAATCAGCCCCAGCATTTT
once	TRBD2	TRBJ2-2	TRBV4-3	CASSQGGSGGTSGGELFF	TGCGCCAGCAGCCAAGGGGGCAGCGGGGGGACGTCGGGCGGGGAGCTGTTTTTT
-	TRBD2	TRBJ2-7	TRBV10-2	CASSEIHRGGGYEQYF	TGCGCCAGCAGTGAAATACACAGAGGCGGGGGCTACGAGCAGTACTTC
-	TRBD2	TRBJ2-5	TRBV7-2	CASSLVGSSGGAGQTQYF	TGTGCCAGCAGCTTAGTAGGGAGTAGCGGGGGGGCCGGTCAGACCCAGTACTTC
-	TRBD2	TRBJ2-2	TRBV2	CASSPGTSGLSGELFF	TGTGCCAGCAGTCCCGGGACTAGCGGGCTGTCCGGGGAGCTGTTTTTT
-	TRBD2	TRBJ2-5	TRBV7-2	CASSFLTSGGRMFGETQYF	TGTGCCAGCAGCTTTTTGACTAGCGGGGGGCGAATGTTTGGGGAGACCCAGTACTTC
-	TRBD1	TRBJ1-6	TRBV3-1/TRBV3-2	CASSQGSGGDSPLHF	TGTGCCAGCAGCCAAGGTTCAGGGGGCGATTCACCCCTCCACTTT
-	TRBD1	TRBJ1-5	TRBV7-2	CASSLRQGISNQPQHF	TGTGCCAGCAGCTTAAGACAGGGCATTAGCAATCAGCCCCAGCATTTT
-	TRBD1	TRBJ2-1	TRBV4-1	CASSQFLTGGGNEQFF	TGCGCCAGCAGCCAATTTTTAACAGGGGGCGGGAATGAGCAGTTCTTC
-	TRBD1	TRBJ1-6	TRBV19	CATGQGTTPLHF	TGTGCCACGGGACAGGGGACGACACCCCTCCACTTT
-	TRBD1	TRBJ1-3	TRBV6-5	CASSSQGNSGNTIYF	TGTGCCAGCAGCTCACAGGGGAACTCTGGAAACACCATATATTTT
-	-	TRBJ1-2	TRBV12-3/TRBV12-4	CASTRSPYGYTF	TGTGCCAGCACCAGATCACCATATGGCTACACCTTC
-	-	TRBJ2-6	TRBV6-2/TRBV6-3	CASSKPTGNSGANVLTF	TGTGCCAGCAGTAAACCCACAGGGAACTCTGGGGCCAACGTCCTGACTTTC
-	TRBD2	TRBJ2-3	TRBV19	CAAGGGGAADTQYF	TGTGCAGCTGGGGGCGGGGGGGCCGCAGATACGCAGTATTTT
-	-	TRBJ2-2	TRBV7-3	CASSLMWSGGSGELFF	TGTGCCAGCAGCTTAATGTGGTCAGGGGGGTCCGGGGAGCTGTTTTTT
few	TRBD1	TRBJ1-2	TRBV19	CASTKGQGVNYGYTF	TGTGCCAGTACAAAGGGACAGGGGGTCAACTATGGCTACACCTTC
-	TRBD1	TRBJ1-2	TRBV27	CASSFRDSVYGYTF	TGTGCCAGCAGTTTCCGGGACAGCGTCTATGGCTACACCTTC
-	-	TRBJ1-2	TRBV5-1	CASSLAGNHYGYTF	TGCGCCAGCAGCTTAGCGGGCAACCACTATGGCTACACCTTC
-	-	TRBJ1-1	TRBV21-1	CASSKGTGLNTEAFF	TGTGCCAGCAGCAAAGGAACAGGGCTGAACACTGAAGCTTTCTTT